Listed below are T cell receptor beta chains from one sample, sequenced in a study of blood T cell repertoires in COVID-19. Generated by immunoSEQ multiplex PCR, the TCRdb table keeps only in-frame clones and is missing some. The table shows 80,000 to 100,000 clones, with over 70% occurring only once. The sequenced material came from peripheral blood. These TCRs come from a man aged 55 to 70 with acute or convalescent COVID-19. Each CDR3 is given with its conserved first and last residue. D genes are given only for firm matches. Clone sizes are given selectively: once, few, many, or a class where the clone is expanded.

D gene: TRBD2; V gene: TRBV10-3; clone size: once; J gene: TRBJ2-2; CDR3 protein: CAISPLAGEANTGELFF; CDR3 DNA: TGTGCCATCAGCCCACTAGCGGGGGAGGCGAACACCGGGGAGCTGTTTTTT
D gene: TRBD2; V gene: TRBV3-1/TRBV3-2; clone size: .; J gene: TRBJ2-3; CDR3 protein: CASRASGRTDTQYF; CDR3 DNA: TGTGCCAGCAGGGCTAGCGGGCGCACAGATACGCAGTATTTT
D gene: TRBD1; V gene: TRBV5-5; clone size: .; J gene: TRBJ1-2; CDR3 protein: CASSRDRGPYGYTF; CDR3 DNA: TGTGCCAGCAGTCGGGACAGGGGCCCCTATGGCTACACCTTC
D gene: TRBD1; V gene: TRBV7-2; clone size: .; J gene: TRBJ2-6; CDR3 protein: CASSLVLGQGSGANVLTF; CDR3 DNA: TGTGCCAGCAGCTTAGTTTTGGGACAGGGATCCGGGGCCAACGTCCTGACTTTC
D gene: .; V gene: TRBV19; clone size: .; J gene: TRBJ2-1; CDR3 protein: CASSISFQYNEQFF; CDR3 DNA: TGTGCCAGTAGTATAAGCTTCCAATACAATGAGCAGTTCTTC
D gene: TRBD1; V gene: TRBV7-3; clone size: .; J gene: TRBJ2-3; CDR3 protein: CASSRQGRATDTQYF; CDR3 DNA: TGTGCCAGCAGCCGACAGGGTCGGGCCACAGATACGCAGTATTTT
D gene: TRBD1; V gene: TRBV5-5; clone size: .; J gene: TRBJ2-3; CDR3 protein: CASSLYDRGRTDTQYF; CDR3 DNA: TGTGCCAGCAGCTTGTACGACAGGGGGCGTACAGATACGCAGTATTTT
D gene: TRBD2; V gene: TRBV19; clone size: .; J gene: TRBJ2-2; CDR3 protein: CASSMDRTSGSPGELFF; CDR3 DNA: TGTGCCAGTAGTATGGACAGGACTAGCGGGAGTCCCGGGGAGCTGTTTTTT
D gene: TRBD1; V gene: TRBV3-1/TRBV3-2; clone size: .; J gene: TRBJ2-5; CDR3 protein: CASSLGQGQETQYF; CDR3 DNA: TGTGCCAGCAGCCTCGGACAGGGCCAAGAGACCCAGTACTTC
D gene: TRBD1; V gene: TRBV7-9; clone size: .; J gene: TRBJ2-7; CDR3 protein: CASSPGTGRYEQYF; CDR3 DNA: TGTGCCAGCAGCCCCGGGACAGGGCGCTACGAGCAGTACTTC
D gene: .; V gene: TRBV12-3/TRBV12-4; clone size: .; J gene: TRBJ1-1; CDR3 protein: CASRSGENTEAFF; CDR3 DNA: TGTGCCAGCAGGTCAGGGGAGAACACTGAAGCTTTCTTT
D gene: TRBD1; V gene: TRBV19; clone size: .; J gene: TRBJ1-1; CDR3 protein: CASSIGQGLTEAFF; CDR3 DNA: TGTGCCAGTAGTATCGGACAGGGTCTCACTGAAGCTTTCTTT
D gene: TRBD1; V gene: TRBV5-1; clone size: .; J gene: TRBJ2-5; CDR3 protein: CASSLPGGTETQYF; CDR3 DNA: TGCGCCAGCAGCTTGCCAGGGGGCACCGAGACCCAGTACTTC
D gene: .; V gene: TRBV7-2; clone size: once; J gene: TRBJ1-6; CDR3 protein: CASSLTHRVGNSPLHF; CDR3 DNA: TGTGCCAGCAGCTTAACCCACAGGGTTGGTAATTCACCCCTCCACTTT
D gene: .; V gene: TRBV5-1; clone size: .; J gene: TRBJ1-3; CDR3 protein: CASRAGAGNTIYF; CDR3 DNA: TGCGCCAGCAGGGCAGGGGCTGGAAACACCATATATTTT
D gene: .; V gene: TRBV6-2/TRBV6-3; clone size: .; J gene: TRBJ1-4; CDR3 protein: CASSLGHNREATNEKLFF; CDR3 DNA: TGTGCCAGCAGTCTAGGACACAACCGGGAGGCAACTAATGAAAAACTGTTTTTT
D gene: TRBD2; V gene: TRBV5-1; clone size: .; J gene: TRBJ2-3; CDR3 protein: CASSPGLARATDTQYF; CDR3 DNA: TGCGCCAGCAGCCCAGGACTAGCGCGAGCAACAGATACGCAGTATTTT
D gene: TRBD2; V gene: TRBV5-4; clone size: .; J gene: TRBJ2-1; CDR3 protein: CASSSKAGPSYNEQFF; CDR3 DNA: TGTGCCAGCAGCTCGAAAGCGGGACCCTCCTACAATGAGCAGTTCTTC
D gene: .; V gene: TRBV10-2; clone size: .; J gene: TRBJ1-1; CDR3 protein: CASTGVGHTEAFF; CDR3 DNA: TGCGCCAGCACCGGAGTGGGGCACACTGAAGCTTTCTTT
D gene: TRBD1; V gene: TRBV6-5; clone size: .; J gene: TRBJ1-1; CDR3 protein: CASGKQGVGTEAFF; CDR3 DNA: TGTGCCAGCGGGAAGCAGGGGGTTGGTACTGAAGCTTTCTTT
D gene: TRBD1; V gene: TRBV4-2; clone size: .; J gene: TRBJ2-5; CDR3 protein: CASSQGQGRPQETQYF; CDR3 DNA: TGTGCCAGCAGCCAAGGACAGGGGCGTCCCCAAGAGACCCAGTACTTC
D gene: TRBD1; V gene: TRBV6-5; clone size: .; J gene: TRBJ1-4; CDR3 protein: CASSYGAGGSEKLFF; CDR3 DNA: TGTGCCAGCAGTTACGGGGCAGGGGGAAGTGAAAAACTGTTTTTT
D gene: TRBD1; V gene: TRBV29-1; clone size: few; J gene: TRBJ2-1; CDR3 protein: CSVSRDRGNNEQFF; CDR3 DNA: TGCAGCGTCTCTCGGGACAGGGGGAACAATGAGCAGTTCTTC
D gene: TRBD1; V gene: TRBV6-5; clone size: .; J gene: TRBJ2-7; CDR3 protein: CAKPGQSSYEQYF; CDR3 DNA: TGTGCCAAGCCGGGACAGAGCTCCTACGAGCAGTACTTC
D gene: .; V gene: TRBV2; clone size: .; J gene: TRBJ1-6; CDR3 protein: CASSAGGSPLHF; CDR3 DNA: TGTGCCAGCAGTGCGGGGGGGTCACCCCTCCACTTT
D gene: .; V gene: TRBV5-1; clone size: .; J gene: TRBJ1-1; CDR3 protein: CASSLDLAGSTEAFF; CDR3 DNA: TGCGCCAGCAGCTTGGATCTGGCGGGAAGCACTGAAGCTTTCTTT
D gene: TRBD1; V gene: TRBV6-5; clone size: .; J gene: TRBJ1-2; CDR3 protein: CASSMKGARYGYTF; CDR3 DNA: TGTGCCAGCAGTATGAAGGGGGCGAGATATGGCTACACCTTC
D gene: TRBD2; V gene: TRBV5-4; clone size: .; J gene: TRBJ2-3; CDR3 protein: CASSYYVGRGTDTQYF; CDR3 DNA: TGTGCCAGCAGCTACTATGTTGGGAGGGGCACAGATACGCAGTATTTT
D gene: .; V gene: TRBV28; clone size: .; J gene: TRBJ2-3; CDR3 protein: CASNAQGRTPTDTQYF; CDR3 DNA: TGTGCCAGCAACGCACAGGGGAGGACACCCACAGATACGCAGTATTTT
D gene: .; V gene: TRBV6-5; clone size: .; J gene: TRBJ2-3; CDR3 protein: CASSPVLFPDTQYF; CDR3 DNA: TGTGCCAGCAGTCCAGTCCTCTTTCCAGATACGCAGTATTTT
D gene: TRBD1; V gene: TRBV6-5; clone size: .; J gene: TRBJ2-1; CDR3 protein: CASNPTGVDEQFF; CDR3 DNA: TGTGCCAGCAACCCGACAGGGGTCGATGAGCAGTTCTTC
D gene: TRBD1; V gene: TRBV29-1; clone size: .; J gene: TRBJ1-1; CDR3 protein: CSVVGDSRNTEAFF; CDR3 DNA: TGCAGCGTTGTAGGGGACAGTAGGAACACTGAAGCTTTCTTT
D gene: .; V gene: TRBV5-6; clone size: .; J gene: TRBJ1-1; CDR3 protein: CASSLSSRNTEAFF; CDR3 DNA: TGTGCCAGCAGCCTTTCTTCCCGGAACACTGAAGCTTTCTTT
D gene: .; V gene: TRBV19; clone size: .; J gene: TRBJ2-3; CDR3 protein: CASSIDPGGTDTQYF; CDR3 DNA: TGTGCCAGTAGTATAGATCCCGGGGGCACAGATACGCAGTATTTT
D gene: .; V gene: TRBV10-1; clone size: .; J gene: TRBJ2-1; CDR3 protein: CANPTTVVTNEQFF; CDR3 DNA: TGCGCCAACCCCACTACGGTAGTAACCAATGAGCAGTTCTTC
D gene: TRBD1; V gene: TRBV2; clone size: .; J gene: TRBJ2-3; CDR3 protein: CATNRDRAPDTQYF; CDR3 DNA: TGTGCCACTAACCGGGACAGGGCCCCAGATACGCAGTATTTT
D gene: TRBD1; V gene: TRBV15; clone size: .; J gene: TRBJ2-2; CDR3 protein: CATSRAGGKGTGELFF; CDR3 DNA: TGTGCCACCAGCAGAGCAGGGGGCAAAGGCACCGGGGAGCTGTTTTTT
D gene: .; V gene: TRBV5-1; clone size: once; J gene: TRBJ1-1; CDR3 protein: CASSPRPGGNTEAFF; CDR3 DNA: TGCGCCAGCAGCCCAAGACCGGGGGGCAACACTGAAGCTTTCTTT
D gene: .; V gene: TRBV19; clone size: .; J gene: TRBJ2-7; CDR3 protein: CASSIGGVSLLEQYF; CDR3 DNA: TGTGCCAGTAGTATCGGCGGGGTATCCTTGCTGGAGCAGTACTTC
D gene: .; V gene: TRBV7-9; clone size: .; J gene: TRBJ1-1; CDR3 protein: CASSPQGYTEAFF; CDR3 DNA: TGTGCCAGCAGCCCTCAGGGGTACACTGAAGCTTTCTTT
D gene: .; V gene: TRBV29-1; clone size: .; J gene: TRBJ1-4; CDR3 protein: CSVESVGNEKLFF; CDR3 DNA: TGCAGCGTTGAATCGGTCGGGAATGAAAAACTGTTTTTT
D gene: TRBD1; V gene: TRBV5-8; clone size: .; J gene: TRBJ2-5; CDR3 protein: CASSRQGFETQYF; CDR3 DNA: TGTGCCAGCAGCCGACAGGGGTTTGAGACCCAGTACTTC
D gene: .; V gene: TRBV20-1; clone size: .; J gene: TRBJ2-4; CDR3 protein: CSATDRSWAKNIQYF; CDR3 DNA: TGCAGTGCTACTGACCGGAGTTGGGCCAAAAACATTCAGTACTTC
D gene: TRBD2; V gene: TRBV28; clone size: .; J gene: TRBJ2-1; CDR3 protein: CASSSTSGKINEQFF; CDR3 DNA: TGTGCCAGCAGTTCCACTAGCGGGAAGATTAATGAGCAGTTCTTC
D gene: TRBD2; V gene: TRBV27; clone size: .; J gene: TRBJ2-1; CDR3 protein: CASSPRTSGREQFF; CDR3 DNA: TGTGCCAGCAGTCCTCGGACTAGCGGGAGGGAGCAGTTCTTC
D gene: TRBD1; V gene: TRBV28; clone size: .; J gene: TRBJ1-3; CDR3 protein: CASKPTGFGNTIYF; CDR3 DNA: TGTGCCAGCAAACCGACAGGGTTCGGAAACACCATATATTTT
D gene: .; V gene: TRBV19; clone size: .; J gene: TRBJ2-5; CDR3 protein: CATALGSSETQYF; CDR3 DNA: TGTGCCACCGCCCTGGGGAGTTCAGAGACCCAGTACTTC
D gene: .; V gene: TRBV19; clone size: .; J gene: TRBJ2-5; CDR3 protein: CASSIDTGRETQYF; CDR3 DNA: TGTGCCAGTAGTATAGACACAGGGCGAGAGACCCAGTACTTC
D gene: .; V gene: TRBV4-1; clone size: .; J gene: TRBJ2-7; CDR3 protein: CASSQTGFEQYF; CDR3 DNA: TGCGCCAGCAGTCAAACAGGCTTCGAGCAGTACTTC
D gene: TRBD2; V gene: TRBV5-1; clone size: .; J gene: TRBJ2-1; CDR3 protein: CASSQSGSSYNEQFF; CDR3 DNA: TGCGCCAGCAGCCAAAGCGGGAGCTCCTACAATGAGCAGTTCTTC